Listed here is a single T cell receptor (beta chain). Its antigen is undetermined. The data originate from a study of cytomegalovirus exposure and HLA in healthy donors. Produced via immunoSEQ multiplex PCR; TCRdb's table is partial and in-frame only. The sample lists about 190,000 clones; roughly four fifths were seen once. This CDR3 is 14 amino acids long. Germline V lookup: CDR1 ENHRY, CDR2 SYGVKD. V was clipped by 5 bases and J by 2 bases; unmatched bases: 4. Separate from the approximately 670-subject first cohort, the roughly 120-subject validation cohort was the one that the donors belonged to. Findings of the study overall: Cytomegalovirus association was listed for approximately 160 TCR beta chains. TCR clusters originating in the first cohort tended to co-occur in the approximately 120 validation repertoires, according to a later analysis. A few CMV-associated chains proved CMV antigen-specific in vitro.

This TCR derives from a woman younger than 30 in good health and CMV-seropositive. The V and J genes are TRBV10-3 and TRBJ2-3; the match to TRBD2 covers 7 bases. The sequencing input was PBMCs. This CDR3 is CAISSGGTTDTQYF. In DNA, the CDR3 is TGTGCCATCAGTTCGGGGGGAACCACAGATACGCAGTATTTT.